These 30 T cell receptor beta chains were sequenced from one sample in a study of CD8+CD57+ T cells in acquired aplastic anemia. Genomic DNA served as template for TCR beta VDJ and CDR3 profiling. TCRdb used MiXCR to reprocess the reads, holding one entry per CDR3 protein. This sample has roughly 160,000 distinct CDR3 sequences, with 55% to 80% found just once. The sample comprised sorted CD4+, CD8+, or CD8+CD57+ T cells (not recorded which) from PBMCs. These receptors all come from a human donor in good health.

A note on this clonotype: No conserved phenylalanine or tryptophan is present at the end of the CDR3, so a read error is the likely explanation. The genes are TRBV5-1 and TRBJ2-7; 7 bases map to TRBD1. In germline, CDR1 is SGHRS, CDR2 YFSETQ. This CDR3 spans 14 amino acids. Germline trimming cut 3 bases from V and 3 bases from J; bases unmatched to any gene: 6. The DNA for the CDR3 is TGCGCCAGCAGCTCCAGGGGGTCAGTCTACGAGCAGTACCTA. Its protein is CASSSRGSVYEQYL.

The V and J genes are TRBV2 and TRBJ2-1; 9 bases fit TRBD1. Germline lookup yields CDR1 SNHLY and CDR2 FYNNEI. The CDR3 totals 14 residues. J was trimmed by 8 bases and V by 6 bases; bases with no gene match: 8. CDR3 DNA sequence: TGTGCCAGCAGATCGGGACAGGGTGTCGATGAGCAGTTCTTC. This translates into CASRSGQGVDEQFF.

The chain recombines TRBV10-3 with TRBJ1-1, with 9 bases fitting TRBD1. Germline V lookup: CDR1 ENHRY, CDR2 SYGVKD. The V gene end was trimmed by 7 bases and the J gene end by 1 base; junction bases not matched to a gene: 4. The CDR3 spans 14 residues. The CDR3 is CAIKLDRGNTEAFF. The CDR3 bases are TGTGCCATCAAATTGGACAGGGGGAACACTGAAGCTTTCTTT.

This clonotype appeared a few times. This chain uses TRBV7-8 with TRBJ2-7; D tentatively fits TRBD1 or TRBD2 (5 bases each). The length of the CDR3 is 17 residues. Germline V gives CDR1 SGHVS, CDR2 FQNEAQ. The V end lost 0 bases, the J end lost 4 bases, and 19 bases lay between the germline ends. DNA for the CDR3: TGTGCCAGCAGCTTAGCCACAACCGGGACCAGACTTTACGAGCAGTACTTC. Translating it yields CASSLATTGTRLYEQYF.

This clonotype was found a few times. The chain joins TRBV19 to TRBJ2-3, with a weak D call TRBD2 (5 bases). V was cut by 3 bases and J by 2 bases, with 12 bases left in between. This CDR3 comprises 15 residues. CDR1 and CDR2 (germline): LNHDA, SQIVND (reference sequence). CDR3 bases: TGTGCCAGTAGTATCGTAGGACTGTACACAGATACGCAGTATTTT. This sequence encodes CASSIVGLYTDTQYF.

This clonotype was seen at least ten times. This chain links TRBV4-2 with TRBJ2-1; 11 bases line up with TRBD2. This CDR3 is built from 15 residues. Germline CDR1 LGHNA, CDR2 YNFKEQ. The V and J ends lost 4 bases and 8 bases, in that order; junction bases with no gene match: 7. The CDR3 is CASSPLAGGLDEQFF. CDR3 DNA sequence: TGTGCCAGCAGCCCCCTAGCGGGAGGACTGGATGAGCAGTTCTTC.

The chain uses TRBV24-1 and TRBJ2-3; maybe TRBD2 (6 bases). Germline lookup yields CDR1 KGHDR and CDR2 SFDVKD. V lost 3 bases and J lost 0, with 9 bases in between. The CDR3 extends over 15 amino acids. Written as DNA, the CDR3 is TGTGCCACCAGTGATGGGACTGTCAGCACAGATACGCAGTATTTT. The encoded protein is CATSDGTVSTDTQYF.

This clonotype occurred many times. The V and J genes are TRBV20-1 and TRBJ1-2; D uncertain. Trimming left V 0 bases short and J 3 bases short, with 11 bases between. The germline gives CDR1 DFQATT, CDR2 SNEGSKA (reference sequence). The CDR3 sequence is 14 residues long. CDR3 sequence (DNA): TGCAGTGCTAGAGAACCTGATCCTTACTATGGCTACACCTTC. Its protein is CSAREPDPYYGYTF.

CDR3 amino acids: CAISARDGTYNEQFF. The DNA for the CDR3 is TGTGCCATCAGTGCCCGGGACGGAACCTACAATGAGCAGTTCTTC. The chain is built from TRBV10-3 and TRBJ2-1, with D perhaps given as TRBD1 or TRBD2 (5 bases each). CDR1 and CDR2 (germline): ENHRY, SYGVKD. Trimming removed 4 bases from V and 2 bases from J, with 12 bases in between. The CDR3 is 15 residues long.

As regards this clonotype: This is likely a read error, given that the CDR3 carries no conserved phenylalanine or tryptophan at its end. This chain uses TRBV20-1 with TRBJ2-1, with TRBD1 identical over 11 bases. The CDR3 has 17 residues. Germline CDR1 is DFQATT and CDR2 is SNEGSKA (reference sequence). DNA for the CDR3: TGCAGCGCTAGAGAGGACAGGGGGCCCGGGTCGTACAACGAGCAGTTCTCC. The encoded protein is CSAREDRGPGSYNEQFS.

This clonotype has ten or more counts. The rearrangement uses TRBV4-1 and TRBJ2-7, with D hard to call. Looked up from germline, CDR1 is MGHRA and CDR2 is YSYEKL. CDR3 length: 13 residues. The V end was cut by 5 bases, the J end by 3 bases, with 11 bases between. In nucleotides, the CDR3 is TGCGCCAGCAGCTTCCACCCCGGCTACGAGCAGTACTTC. Translated, it gives CASSFHPGYEQYF.

V and J are TRBV2 and TRBJ2-7, with TRBD1 matching 8 bases. CDR1 SNHLY and CDR2 FYNNEI come from the germline V gene. The CDR3 is 15 amino acids. J was trimmed by 3 bases and V by 7 bases; bases with no gene match: 11. CDR3 DNA sequence: TGTGCCAGCAACCCGACAGGGGTGGGATACTACGAGCAGTACTTC. Protein product: CASNPTGVGYYEQYF.

The table lists this clonotype with many counts. The chain joins TRBV6-1 to TRBJ2-1; D unclear. CDR1 is MNHNS and CDR2 is SASEGT in the germline V gene. The V end lost 1 base, the J end lost 9 bases, and 13 bases lay between the germline ends. CDR3 length: 14 amino acids. The CDR3 DNA sequence: TGTGCCAGCAGTGAAGGGAACCTGGTCGGTGAGCAGTTCTTC. Amino acids: CASSEGNLVGEQFF.

The chain couples TRBV6-4 to TRBJ2-2; possibly TRBD2 for D (5 bases). The V end lost 4 bases, the J end lost 7 bases, and 13 bases lay between the germline ends. In germline, CDR1 is MRHNA, CDR2 SNTAGT. This CDR3 has 14 amino acids. The CDR3, as DNA: TGTGCCAGCAGTGGCAGGACTTCGGGCGGGGAGCTGTTTTTT. Its translation: CASSGRTSGGELFF.

The rearrangement links TRBV19 to TRBJ2-7; 8 bases fit TRBD1. Trimming took 7 bases from V and 4 from J; bases not matched to a gene: 9. Looked up from germline, CDR1 is LNHDA and CDR2 is SQIVND (reference sequence). The CDR3 is 14 residues long. CDR3 bases: TGTGCCAGTACCGCCGGGACAGGCTCATACGAGCAGTACTTC. Protein sequence: CASTAGTGSYEQYF.

This clonotype was found many times. CDR3 amino acids: CSVRTGPNYEQYF. The CDR3, as DNA: TGCAGCGTTCGGACAGGACCAAACTACGAGCAGTACTTC. The V and J genes are TRBV29-1 and TRBJ2-7; TRBD1 agrees at 7 bases. The germline gives CDR1 SQVTM, CDR2 ANQGSEA. The CDR3 has 13 amino acids. V shed 5 bases and J 3 bases; nucleotides not matched to a gene: 7.

This clonotype was observed a few times. The chain recombines TRBV20-1 with TRBJ2-3; 10 nucleotides line up with TRBD1. Losses at the gene ends were 3 bases for V and 4 bases for J; bases not matched to a gene: 4. Germline V gene lookup returns CDR1 DFQATT and CDR2 SNEGSKA (reference sequence). This CDR3 region has 14 residues. The CDR3: CSARDRGRADTQYF. The CDR3 coding sequence is TGCAGTGCTAGGGACAGGGGGAGAGCAGATACGCAGTATTTT.

The chain recombines TRBV7-9 with TRBJ2-5, with TRBD1 identical over 8 bases. The V gene end was trimmed by 7 bases and the J gene end by 5 bases; junction bases not matched to a gene: 6. The germline V gene encodes CDR1 SEHNR and CDR2 FQNEAQ (reference sequence). There are 13 residues in the CDR3. The CDR3 nucleotides read TGTGCCAGCAAAGACAGGGGTTGGGAGACCCAGTACTTC. Its protein product is CASKDRGWETQYF.

This clonotype was recorded many times. This chain links TRBV11-3 with TRBJ2-7, with 7 bases that match TRBD2. The V gene end was trimmed by 5 bases and the J gene end by 3 bases; junction bases not matched to a gene: 7. The CDR3 runs 14 residues. Germline assignment: CDR1 SGHNT and CDR2 YENEEA. The chain's CDR3 is CASSPTRDYYEQYF. DNA of the CDR3: TGTGCCAGCAGCCCCACCCGGGACTACTACGAGCAGTACTTC.

This clonotype occurred many times. The V gene is TRBV11-3, the J gene TRBJ1-1; TRBD1 aligns across 11 bases. This CDR3 region has 14 residues. The germline CDR1 and CDR2 sequences are SGHNT and YENEEA. The junction had 3 bases not matched to a gene; V was cut back by 4 bases and J by 5 bases. The CDR3 DNA follows: TGTGCCAGCAGCTGGGGGACAGGGGGAACTGAAGCTTTCTTT. The encoded protein is CASSWGTGGTEAFF.

This clonotype has a handful of counts. The chain links TRBV10-3 to TRBJ2-5, with D unclear. This CDR3 comprises 15 residues. Germline V gene sequence: CDR1 ENHRY, CDR2 SYGVKD. V was clipped by 0 bases and J by 4 bases, with 12 bases between them. CDR3 DNA sequence: TGTGCCATCAGTGAGTCTAAGGGAACGGGAGAGACCCAGTACTTC. This encodes CAISESKGTGETQYF.

V and J are TRBV10-1 and TRBJ2-2; no definite D call. V lost 5 bases to trimming and J lost 4 bases, with 14 bases between them. The CDR3 is 15 amino acids. Looked up from germline, CDR1 is WNHNN and CDR2 is SYGVQD (reference sequence). The CDR3 protein is CASSMWGQSTGELFF. The CDR3 DNA reads TGCGCCAGCAGTATGTGGGGTCAGTCCACCGGGGAGCTGTTTTTT.

The V call is TRBV9, the J call TRBJ2-5; 10 bases match TRBD2. The CDR3 has 14 amino acids. The trim removed 0 bases at V and 5 bases at J, leaving 1 base unmatched. Germline V gene sequence: CDR1 SGDLS, CDR2 YYNGEE. The CDR3, as DNA: TGTGCCAGCAGCGTAGAAGCGGGGGGGGAGACCCAGTACTTC. Its translation: CASSVEAGGETQYF.

Worth noting for this clonotype: The conserved closing phenylalanine or tryptophan is absent in this CDR3, likely reflecting a read error. No DNA is shown, since the ends of the CDR3 on it are uncertain; the CDR3 is the one TCRdb lists. The chain employs TRBV20-1 and TRBJ2-6. CDR1 and CDR2 from the germline V gene are DFQATT and SNEGSKA (reference sequence). The CDR3 is 8 amino acids long, termini counted. This CDR3 reads CSARSWTS.

The chain is built from TRBV5-1 and TRBJ1-1; D is uncertain. V was clipped by 0 bases and J by 1 base, with 7 bases between them. The CDR3 runs 14 residues. Germline V lookup: CDR1 SGHRS, CDR2 YFSETQ. CDR3 residues: CASSLAQTNTEAFF. The CDR3 coding sequence is TGCGCCAGCAGCTTGGCACAGACGAACACTGAAGCTTTCTTT.

The chain has TRBV24-1 and TRBJ1-2; D not certain. V lost 0 bases and J 4 bases, leaving 2 bases between the germline ends. Germline V CDR1 and CDR2: KGHDR, SFDVKD. This CDR3 is 12 amino acids long. The CDR3, as DNA: TGTGCCACCAGTGATTTGGGCTATGGCTACACCTTC. Its protein is CATSDLGYGYTF.

In DNA, the CDR3 is TGTGCCACCAGTGGGGGGAATACCCCTTACGAGCAGTACTTC. This gives the protein CATSGGNTPYEQYF. The chain has TRBV24-1 and TRBJ2-7, with D perhaps given as TRBD1 or TRBD2 (5 bases each). The ends were cut back, 5 bases at V and 4 bases at J, with 14 bases in the middle. Per the germline V gene, CDR1 is KGHDR and CDR2 is SFDVKD. The length of the CDR3 is 14 residues.

The chain combines TRBV6-5 with TRBJ1-1; the match to TRBD1 covers 11 bases. With 5 bases clipped from V and 2 bases from J, the junction kept 4 bases outside the gene matches. CDR1 is MNHEY, CDR2 SVGAGI, per germline. There are 15 residues in the CDR3. CDR3 bases: TGTGCCAGCAGTCCCGGGACAGGGGGAAACACTGAAGCTTTCTTT. Its translation: CASSPGTGGNTEAFF.

This clonotype has at least ten counts. The V call is TRBV15, the J call TRBJ1-5; 9 bases agree with TRBD1. CDR1 and CDR2 (germline): LNHNV, YYDKDF (reference sequence). The trim removed 0 bases at V and 5 bases at J, leaving 17 bases unmatched. The length of the CDR3 is 20 residues. The CDR3 DNA follows: TGTGCCACCAGCAGAGATTTTGTAGACAGGGGGGGGGGAAGAGATCAGCCCCAGCATTTT. Translated: CATSRDFVDRGGGRDQPQHF. Together with reference TRBV15 and TRBJ1-5, the CDR3 gives the full variable domain: DAMVIQNPRYQVTQFGKPVTLSCSQTLNHNVMYWYQQKSSQAPKLLFHYYDKDFNNEADTPDNFQSRRPNTSFCFLDIRSPGLGDTAMYLCATSRDFVDRGGGRDQPQHFGDGTRLSIL.

The chain links TRBV24-1 to TRBJ1-6; TRBD1 matches at 9 bases. The CDR3 runs to 16 residues. With 4 bases clipped from V and 10 bases from J, the junction kept 10 bases outside the gene matches. Germline V lookup: CDR1 KGHDR, CDR2 SFDVKD. CDR3 DNA: TGTGCCACCAGTGACCCGGACAGGGGAGGAAGGTCACCCCTCCACTTT. It specifies CATSDPDRGGRSPLHF.